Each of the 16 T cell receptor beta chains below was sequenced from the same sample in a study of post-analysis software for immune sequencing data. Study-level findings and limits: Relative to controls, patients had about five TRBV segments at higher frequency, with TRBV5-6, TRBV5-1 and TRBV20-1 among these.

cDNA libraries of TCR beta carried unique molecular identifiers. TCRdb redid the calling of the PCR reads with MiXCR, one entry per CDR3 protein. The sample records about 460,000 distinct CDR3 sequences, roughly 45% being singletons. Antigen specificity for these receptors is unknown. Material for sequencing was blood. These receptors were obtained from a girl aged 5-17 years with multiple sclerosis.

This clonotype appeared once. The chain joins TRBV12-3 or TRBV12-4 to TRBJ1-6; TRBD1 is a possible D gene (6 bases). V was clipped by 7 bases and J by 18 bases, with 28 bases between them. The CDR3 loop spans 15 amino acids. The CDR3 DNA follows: TGTGCCAGCACCGAAGGACAGTCTAGGCGGGTGGCCCCCCACTTT. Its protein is CASTEGQSRRVAPHF.

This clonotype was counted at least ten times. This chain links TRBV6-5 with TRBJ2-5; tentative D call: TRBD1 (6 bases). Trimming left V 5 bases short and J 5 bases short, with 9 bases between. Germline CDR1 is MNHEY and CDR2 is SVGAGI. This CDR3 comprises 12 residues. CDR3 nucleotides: TGTGCCAGCAGTCACAGGGAGGAGACCCAGTACTTC. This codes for CASSHREETQYF.

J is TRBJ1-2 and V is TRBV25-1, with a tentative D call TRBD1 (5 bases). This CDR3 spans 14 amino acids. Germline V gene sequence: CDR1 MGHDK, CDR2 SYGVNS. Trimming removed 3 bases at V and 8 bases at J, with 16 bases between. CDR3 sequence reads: CASSDLRGSRGYTF. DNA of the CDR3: TGTGCCAGCAGTGACCTCCGGGGGTCTCGAGGCTACACCTTC.

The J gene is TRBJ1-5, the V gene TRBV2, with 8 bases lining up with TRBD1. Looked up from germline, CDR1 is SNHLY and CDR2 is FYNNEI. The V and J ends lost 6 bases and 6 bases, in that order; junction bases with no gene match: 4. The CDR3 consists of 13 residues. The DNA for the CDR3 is TGTGCCAGCAGGGGACAGGAGACTCAGCCCCAGCATTTT. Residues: CASRGQETQPQHF. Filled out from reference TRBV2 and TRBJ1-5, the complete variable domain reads EPEVTQTPSHQVTQMGQEVILRCVPISNHLYFYWYRQILGQKVEFLVSFYNNEISEKSEIFDDQFSVERPDGSNFTLKIRSTKLEDSAMYFCASRGQETQPQHFGDGTRLSIL.

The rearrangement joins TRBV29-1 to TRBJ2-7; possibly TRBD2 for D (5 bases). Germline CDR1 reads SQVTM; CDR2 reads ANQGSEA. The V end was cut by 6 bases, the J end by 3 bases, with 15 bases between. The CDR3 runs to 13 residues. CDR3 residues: CSVGPAEHYEQYF. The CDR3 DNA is TGCAGCGTCGGACCAGCGGAGCACTACGAGCAGTACTTC.

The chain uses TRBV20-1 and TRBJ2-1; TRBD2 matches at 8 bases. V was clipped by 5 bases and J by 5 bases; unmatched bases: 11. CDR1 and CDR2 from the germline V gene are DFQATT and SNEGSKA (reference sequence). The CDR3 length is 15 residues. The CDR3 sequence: CSALVREGVNNEQFF. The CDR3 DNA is TGCAGTGCTCTGGTACGGGAGGGGGTAAACAATGAGCAGTTCTTC.

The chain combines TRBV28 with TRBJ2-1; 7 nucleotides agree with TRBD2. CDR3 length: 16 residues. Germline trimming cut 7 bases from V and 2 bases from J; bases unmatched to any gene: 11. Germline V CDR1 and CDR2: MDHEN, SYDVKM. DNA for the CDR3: TGTGCCAGCACCCAGAGGGCTAGCGGTACCTACAATGAGCAGTTCTTC. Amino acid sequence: CASTQRASGTYNEQFF.

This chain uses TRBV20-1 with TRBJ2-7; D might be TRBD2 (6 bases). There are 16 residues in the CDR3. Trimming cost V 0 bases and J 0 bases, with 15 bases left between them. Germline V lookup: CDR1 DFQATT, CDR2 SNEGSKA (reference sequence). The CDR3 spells CSARDLRRVDSYEQYF. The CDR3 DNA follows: TGCAGTGCTAGAGATCTGAGGAGGGTGGACTCCTACGAGCAGTACTTC.

This CDR3 is CASRLTSGSSNEQFF. The CDR3 nucleotides are TGTGCCAGCAGGTTGACTAGCGGGAGCTCGAATGAGCAGTTCTTC. The J gene is TRBJ2-1, the V gene TRBV12-3 or TRBV12-4; 12 nucleotides align to TRBD2. CDR3 size: 15 residues. V shed 6 bases, J shed 7 bases, and the junction held 7 bases outside the gene matches.

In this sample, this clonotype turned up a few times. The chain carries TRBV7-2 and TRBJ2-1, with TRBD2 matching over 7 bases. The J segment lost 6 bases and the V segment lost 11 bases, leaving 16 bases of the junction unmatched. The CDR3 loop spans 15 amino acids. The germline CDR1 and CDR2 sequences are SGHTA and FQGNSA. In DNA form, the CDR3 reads TGTGCCTGCTTAAAGCCCCCACGACTAGCCAATGAGCAGTTCTTC. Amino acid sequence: CACLKPPRLANEQFF. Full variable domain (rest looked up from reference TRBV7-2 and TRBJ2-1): GAGVSQSPSNKVTEKGKDVELRCDPISGHTALYWYRQSLGQGLEFLIYFQGNSAPDKSGLPSDRFSAERTGGSVSTLTIQRTQQEDSAVYLCACLKPPRLANEQFFGPGTRLTVL.

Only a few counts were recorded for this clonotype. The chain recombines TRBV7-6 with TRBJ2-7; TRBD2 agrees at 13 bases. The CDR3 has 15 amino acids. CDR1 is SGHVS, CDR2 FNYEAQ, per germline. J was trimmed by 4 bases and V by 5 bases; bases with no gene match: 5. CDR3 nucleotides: TGTGCCAGCAGCCCGGCACTAGCGGGAGGGTACGAGCAGTACTTC. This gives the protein CASSPALAGGYEQYF.

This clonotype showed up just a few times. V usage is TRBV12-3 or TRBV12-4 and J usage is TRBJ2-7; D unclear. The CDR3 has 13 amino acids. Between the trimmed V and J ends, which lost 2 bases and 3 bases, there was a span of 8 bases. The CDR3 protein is CASSLRVFYEQYF. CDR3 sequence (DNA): TGTGCCAGCAGTTTAAGGGTCTTCTACGAGCAGTACTTC.

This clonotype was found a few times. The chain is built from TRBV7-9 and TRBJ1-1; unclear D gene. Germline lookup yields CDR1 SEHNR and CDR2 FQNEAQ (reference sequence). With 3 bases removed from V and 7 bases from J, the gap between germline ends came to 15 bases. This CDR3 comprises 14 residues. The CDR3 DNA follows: TGTGCCAGCAGCTTGGGGTTTCGGCAGTTTGAAGCTTTCTTT. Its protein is CASSLGFRQFEAFF.

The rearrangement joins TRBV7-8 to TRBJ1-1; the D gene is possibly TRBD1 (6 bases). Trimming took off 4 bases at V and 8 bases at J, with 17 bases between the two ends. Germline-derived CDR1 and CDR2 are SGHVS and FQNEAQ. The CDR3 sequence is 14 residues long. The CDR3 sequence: CASSSPTGTTEAFF. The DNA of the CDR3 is TGTGCCAGCAGCTCGCCGACAGGTACCACGGAAGCTTTCTTT.

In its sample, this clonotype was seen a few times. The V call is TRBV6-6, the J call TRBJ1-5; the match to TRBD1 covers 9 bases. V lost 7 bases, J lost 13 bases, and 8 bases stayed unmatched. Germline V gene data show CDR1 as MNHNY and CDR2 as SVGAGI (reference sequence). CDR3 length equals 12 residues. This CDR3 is CASTYQGQGQHF. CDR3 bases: TGTGCCAGCACCTACCAGGGACAGGGACAGCATTTT.

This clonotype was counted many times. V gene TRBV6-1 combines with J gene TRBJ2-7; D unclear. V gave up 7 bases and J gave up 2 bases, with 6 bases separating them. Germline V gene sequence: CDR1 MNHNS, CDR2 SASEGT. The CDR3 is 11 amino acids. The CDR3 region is CASKRTYEQYF. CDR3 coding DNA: TGTGCCAGCAAAAGGACCTACGAGCAGTACTTC.